This TCR beta chain was captured by sequencing in a study of cytomegalovirus exposure and HLA in healthy donors (dated by TCRdb to about 2017). Regarding the research as a whole: According to an earlier analysis of several hundred of the donors, about 179 million T cells yielded some 110 million unique TCR beta sequences and 276 Gb of sequence data. About 280 gigabases of sequencing data and around 85 million unique TCR sequences made up an early release that covered nearly 650 HLA-typed donors. The genetic ancestry cluster associated with self-reported Caucasian donors included 65% to 90% of the 398 genotyped donors. The study was designed to test whether signatures of past pathogen exposure could be identified by cataloging public T cell receptors. The T cell repertoires of some 700 subjects were profiled by immunosequencing and related to cytomegalovirus serostatus. Besides the first cohort of more than 650 subjects, a separate validation cohort made up of 120 different subjects was used. To predict cytomegalovirus infection status, the study combined high-throughput TCR immunosequencing, statistical association of individual TCRs with disease status, and machine learning. A later analysis re-analyzed previously published TCR beta repertoires from several hundred donors and added high-resolution HLA genotyping to study TCR occurrence patterns. The later analysis used no new phenotypic data to find candidate immune exposures, relying instead on TCR beta sequences and their occurrence across donors. To decide whether each TCR beta V gene segment behaved as functional or pseudogenic, an earlier analysis of approximately 600 of the donors relied on high-throughput TCR beta sequencing. Donor age, sex, ethnicity and CMV serostatus were compiled together with the repertoire data. A later genetic analysis used genome-wide SNP genotypes for about 65% of the roughly 700 donors, treating that subset as a discovery cohort. All discovery cohort repertoires had been generated on a single sequencing platform. HLA typing included class I and class II loci at four-digit resolution. Typing coverage varied by locus: 629-630 donors for A, B, C, DRB1 and DQB1; approximately 560 for DQA1; approximately 610 for DPA1; under 490 for DPB1. Several DR-DQ haplotypes were treated as single units for association and clustering because of strong linkage in the cohort. Among about 360 genotyped donors of the cohort, an average of roughly 240,000 unique TCR beta nucleotide sequences were sequenced per donor, roughly 20% of them non-productive. Findings and caveats that apply to the study as a whole: Several of the top co-occurrence clusters appeared to be linked to parvovirus B19, influenza, CMV and Epstein-Barr virus, according to a later analysis. HLA typing was unavailable for some donors at each locus, so association tests used only the typed subset. Most TCR sequences were seen in very few donors, while some public TCRs were found in many individuals. Only TCR beta chains were sequenced in this cohort, and the absence of alpha or paired-chain data limited detectable features. A further reported finding was that TCR beta sequences accurately predicted the HLA-A and HLA-B alleles for most subjects in the first cohort. In a later analysis, TCR association rates were found to vary across HLA loci, with the most associated TCRs seen for DRB1 alleles and the fewest for HLA-C alleles. Broadly in line with IMGT annotations, most TCR beta V segments showed up in productive rearrangements about 87% or about 30% of the time in an earlier analysis of several hundred of the donors. In both the original and validation cohorts, the classifier was reported to diagnose cytomegalovirus status with high specificity and sensitivity. A group of highly shared sequence variants was considered likely to be a technical artifact of the sequencing pipeline. Compared with the approximately 670-donor mean, donors in an Asian-associated ancestry cluster had fewer N-insertions in productive TCRs, according to a later genetic analysis. Some IMGT-functional V segments, including TRBV6-2 and TRBV6-3, could not be told apart with the 87-base-pair reads, so those segments were excluded. The authors suggested that the approach could potentially be extended to other disease states and immunological phenotypes. A total of roughly 160 TCR beta chains were listed by the study as associated with cytomegalovirus. For the cohort, immune exposure information was limited to CMV serostatus. A later genetic analysis associated a missense DCLRE1C variant with V-gene and J-gene trimming of TCR beta chains, and an independent cohort replicated the association. A later analysis found that HLA-associated TCR beta chains were more clonally expanded and had lower generation probabilities than equally common non-associated chains. The presence/absence analyses assumed that sequencing depth was roughly uniform across donors, and that assumption may not be true. In a later analysis, most CMV-associated TCR beta chains were found to appear HLA-restricted, with HLA associations seemingly driven largely by CMV exposure. Some 16 rarely observed V segments, including chromosome 9 orphons, were excluded from the earlier analysis of several hundred of the donors because counts were too low. Strong co-occurrence of HLA alleles, especially DR and DQ, made assigning TCR associations to individual alleles difficult. Specific HLA alleles were associated with 15,000 to 20,000 TCR beta sequences at a false discovery rate of 0.05 in a later analysis. In vitro tests confirmed that a few of the cytomegalovirus-associated TCR beta chains recognize cytomegalovirus antigens. Linkage disequilibrium might explain the correlated functional status among segregating V segments, but an unknown experimental factor could not be ruled out.

Per the germline V gene, SNHLY is the CDR1 and FYNNEI is the CDR2. V is pruned by 8 bases and J by 7 bases, leaving 19 bases of the junction without a gene match. The CDR3, from cysteine to phenylalanine, totals 17 residues. Left in the record is the CDR3 DNA by itself, 51 bases read in frame from the first base. In total, fewer than 750 healthy bone marrow donors made up the cohort. At the time of sampling, every cohort member was nominally healthy, though immune exposures that went unrecorded were likely present. The donor tested CMV seronegative and was one of the 352 seronegative cohort members. Every donor gave a peripheral blood sample, and the peripheral blood mononuclear cells from that sample were used for TCR beta sequencing. The Qiagen DNeasy Blood Extraction Kit was used to extract genomic DNA from the blood cell samples. Libraries came from the immunoSEQ multiplex PCR assay. For the multiplex PCR, a mixture combining 60 forward primers for TCR Vbeta segments and 13 reverse primers for TCR Jbeta segments was used. Amplification of the CDR3 region of rearranged TCR beta genes was performed with a multiplex PCR assay on genomic DNA. The Illumina HiSeq System was used to sequence the amplified TCR beta libraries as 87-base-pair reads. The original pipeline was this. A later analysis counted about 80 million unique TCR beta chains across the 690 or so repertoires, and some 12 million of these chains were shared by at least two donors. Raw reads were error-corrected and collapsed into unique sequences by a nearest-neighbor algorithm in which closely related sequences were merged to remove PCR and sequencing errors. Alignment of CDR3 sequences to IMGT reference sequences was used to assign V, D and J gene segments. For a sequence to be retained, at least a six-nucleotide match to both a V gene segment and a J gene segment was required. Rearrangements were called productive when the CDR3 lacked stop codons and stayed in frame with V and J; all others were non-productive. Following IMGT convention, CDR3 was defined as the stretch from the second conserved V-encoded cysteine up to the conserved J-encoded phenylalanine. In an earlier analysis of 550 to 650 of the donors, sequences lacking an unambiguous match to a single V gene segment were excluded. In an earlier analysis of roughly 600 of the donors, a V segment was called functional when productive rearrangements were above 56.7%, and segregating when the standard deviation between donors exceeded 5%. A statistical classification framework was developed to diagnose cytomegalovirus status using the catalog of TCR beta chain sequences. V and J gene assignment, in a later analysis, came from comparing TCR nucleotide sequences with IMGT/GENE-DB human TR gene sequences. The TCRdist pipeline was used in a later analysis to assign CDR3 sequences and most-parsimonious VDJ recombination scenarios. In a later analysis, each TCR beta chain was defined by its CDR3 amino acid sequence together with its V-gene family, and reads lacking a unique V-gene family were excluded. In a later analysis, 550 to 650 highly shared, low-generation-probability nucleotide sequences were removed to address suspected cross-contamination and a sequencing artifact. For each public chain, a later analysis derived a clonal expansion index from normalized ranks of inferred template counts within each repertoire. In a later analysis, generation probabilities were computed using a VDJ recombination model fitted to out-of-frame rearrangements, and the results were checked against IGoR. Hypergeometric tests were used in a later analysis to score TCR-TCR, TCR-HLA and TCR-CMV co-occurrence, with a repertoire-size bias correction applied to the TCR pairs. To estimate false discovery rates, a later analysis permuted the HLA or CMV assignments 20 times. In a later analysis, co-occurring TCRs were grouped using DBSCAN, and TCRdist sequence similarity was added for clustering within HLA-allele-positive subsets. Co-occurrence clustering excluded repertoires with fewer than 30,000 or more than 120,000 public chains, plus five with anomalous nucleotide sharing. TCRdb provides this immuneACCESS table in a form limited to in-frame rearrangements. Some clones are lacking; in checked studies, under half of them reflect an unresolved V gene, and why the rest are absent is not known. V, J and clone size are those of that table, while D and trimming were read from the DNA. For this sample there are approximately 200,000 clones; about 80% appear just once. The ten largest clones take up around 1.4% of the sample.

Regarding this clone: What this receptor recognizes is not known. No much larger clone exists at a distance of one base, and base qualities are not known.

The sequence is built from TRBV2 and TRBJ2-3; 9 nucleotides in the junction match TRBD1. Sequencing used PBMCs. The receptor was isolated from a girl aged 10 to 17 in good health and CMV-seronegative. The CDR3 loop reads CASLGGAIGQGWYTQYF. The sequenced DNA: TGTGCCAGCCTCGGCGGGGCAATTGGACAGGGGTGGTATACGCAGTATTTT.